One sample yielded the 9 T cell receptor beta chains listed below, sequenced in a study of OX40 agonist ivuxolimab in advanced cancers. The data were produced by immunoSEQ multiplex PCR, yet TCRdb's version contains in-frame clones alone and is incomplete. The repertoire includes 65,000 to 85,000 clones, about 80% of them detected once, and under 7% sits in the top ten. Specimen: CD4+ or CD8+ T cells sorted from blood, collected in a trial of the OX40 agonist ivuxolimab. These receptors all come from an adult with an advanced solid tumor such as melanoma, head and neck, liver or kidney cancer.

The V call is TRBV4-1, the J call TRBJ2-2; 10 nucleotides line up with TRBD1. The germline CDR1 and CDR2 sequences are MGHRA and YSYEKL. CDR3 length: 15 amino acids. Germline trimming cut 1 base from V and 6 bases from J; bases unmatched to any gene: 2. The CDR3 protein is CASSQVGQGSGELFF. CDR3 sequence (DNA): TGCGCCAGCAGCCAAGTGGGACAGGGGTCCGGGGAGCTGTTTTTT.

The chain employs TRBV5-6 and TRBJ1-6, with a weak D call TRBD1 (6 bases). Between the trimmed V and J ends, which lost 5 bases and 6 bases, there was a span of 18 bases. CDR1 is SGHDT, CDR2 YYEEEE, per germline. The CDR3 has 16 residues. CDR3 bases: TGTGCCAGCAGTCGGGGGGGCGCAGGAGCTAATTCACCCCTCCACTTT. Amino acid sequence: CASSRGGAGANSPLHF. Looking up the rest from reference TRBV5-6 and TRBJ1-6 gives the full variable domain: DAGVTQSPTHLIKTRGQQVTLRCSPKSGHDTVSWYQQALGQGPQFIFQYYEEEERQRGNFPDRFSGHQFPNYSSELNVNALLLGDSALYLCASSRGGAGANSPLHFGNGTRLTVT.

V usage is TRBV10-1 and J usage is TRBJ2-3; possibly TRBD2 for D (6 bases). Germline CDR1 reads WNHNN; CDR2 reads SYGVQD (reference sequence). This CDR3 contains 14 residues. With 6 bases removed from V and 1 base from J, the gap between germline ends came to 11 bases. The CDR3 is CASRERVGTDTQYF. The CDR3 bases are TGCGCCAGCAGGGAGCGGGTTGGCACAGATACGCAGTATTTT.

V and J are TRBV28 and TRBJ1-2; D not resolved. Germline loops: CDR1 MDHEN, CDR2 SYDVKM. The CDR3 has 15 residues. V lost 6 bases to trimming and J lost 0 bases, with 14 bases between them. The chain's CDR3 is CASRTEGRANYGYTF. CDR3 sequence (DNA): TGTGCCAGCAGGACGGAGGGAAGAGCTAACTATGGCTACACCTTC.

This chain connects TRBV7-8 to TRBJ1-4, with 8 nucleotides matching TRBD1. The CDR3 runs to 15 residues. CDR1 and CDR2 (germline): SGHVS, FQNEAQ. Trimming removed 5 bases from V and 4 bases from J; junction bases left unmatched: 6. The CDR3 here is CASSTRTGYNEKLFF. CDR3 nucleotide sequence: TGTGCCAGCAGCACCCGGACAGGGTATAATGAAAAACTGTTTTTT.

CDR3 in amino acids: CASSWEGNYGYTF. The CDR3 DNA sequence: TGTGCCAGCAGTTGGGAGGGGAACTATGGCTACACCTTC. The V and J genes are TRBV6-5 and TRBJ1-2, with TRBD1 as a possible D gene (5 bases). Germline V gene data show CDR1 as MNHEY and CDR2 as SVGAGI. Between the trimmed V and J ends, which lost 4 bases and 2 bases, there was a span of 8 bases. This CDR3 comprises 13 residues.

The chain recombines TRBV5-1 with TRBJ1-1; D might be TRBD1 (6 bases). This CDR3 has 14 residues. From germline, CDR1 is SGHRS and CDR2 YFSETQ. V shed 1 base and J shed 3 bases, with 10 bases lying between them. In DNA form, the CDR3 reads TGCGCCAGCAGCTTGAGCGGACAGTACACTGAAGCTTTCTTT. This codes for CASSLSGQYTEAFF.

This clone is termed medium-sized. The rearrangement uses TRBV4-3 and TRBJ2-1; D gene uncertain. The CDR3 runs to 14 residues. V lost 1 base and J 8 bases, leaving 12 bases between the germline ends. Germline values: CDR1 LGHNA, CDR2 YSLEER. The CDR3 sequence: CASSQGIQFDEQFF. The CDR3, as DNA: TGCGCCAGCAGCCAAGGTATACAGTTCGATGAGCAGTTCTTC.

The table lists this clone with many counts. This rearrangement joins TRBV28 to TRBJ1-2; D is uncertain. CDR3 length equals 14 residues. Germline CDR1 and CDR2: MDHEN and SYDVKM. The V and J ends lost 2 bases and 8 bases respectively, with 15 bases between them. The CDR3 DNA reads TGTGCCAGCAGTTTAGGAAGGGCCGTAAGGGGCTACACCTTC. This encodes CASSLGRAVRGYTF.